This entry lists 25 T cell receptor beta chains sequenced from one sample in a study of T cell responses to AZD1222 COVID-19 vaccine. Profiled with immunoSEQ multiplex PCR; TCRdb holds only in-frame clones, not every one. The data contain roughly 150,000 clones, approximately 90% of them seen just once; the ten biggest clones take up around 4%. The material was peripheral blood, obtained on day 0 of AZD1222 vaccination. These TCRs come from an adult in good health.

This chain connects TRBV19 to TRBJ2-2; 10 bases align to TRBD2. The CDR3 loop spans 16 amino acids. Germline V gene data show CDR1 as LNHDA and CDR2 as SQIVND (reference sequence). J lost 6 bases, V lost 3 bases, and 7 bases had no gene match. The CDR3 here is CASSIPSGRGAGELFF. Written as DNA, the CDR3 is TGTGCCAGTAGTATCCCTAGCGGGAGAGGGGCCGGGGAGCTGTTTTTT.

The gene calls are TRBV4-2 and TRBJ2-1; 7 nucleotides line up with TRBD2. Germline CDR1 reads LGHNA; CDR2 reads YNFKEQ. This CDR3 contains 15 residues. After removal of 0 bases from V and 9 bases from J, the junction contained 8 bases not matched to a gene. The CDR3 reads CASSQDLAGVGEQFF. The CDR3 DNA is TGTGCCAGCAGCCAAGATCTGGCGGGAGTCGGTGAGCAGTTCTTC.

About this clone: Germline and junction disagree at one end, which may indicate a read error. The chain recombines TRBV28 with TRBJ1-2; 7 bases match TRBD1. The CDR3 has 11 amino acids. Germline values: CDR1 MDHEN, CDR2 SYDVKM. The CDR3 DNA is TGTGCCAGCAATACGGACAGGTCAGAAACTTTC. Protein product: CASNTDRSETF.

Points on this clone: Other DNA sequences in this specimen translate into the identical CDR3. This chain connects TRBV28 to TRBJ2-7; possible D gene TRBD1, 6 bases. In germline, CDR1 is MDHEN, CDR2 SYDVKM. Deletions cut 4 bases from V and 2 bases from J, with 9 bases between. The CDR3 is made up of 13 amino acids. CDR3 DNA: TGTGCCAGCAGTTCAGGGGCCCCCTACGAGCAGTACTTC. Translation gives CASSSGAPYEQYF.

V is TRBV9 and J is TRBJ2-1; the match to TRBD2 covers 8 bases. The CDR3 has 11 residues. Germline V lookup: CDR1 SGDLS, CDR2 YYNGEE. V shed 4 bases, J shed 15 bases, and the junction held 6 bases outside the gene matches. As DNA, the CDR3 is TGTGCCAGCAGCCCCCCGGGACTAGTGTTCTTC. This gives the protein CASSPPGLVFF.

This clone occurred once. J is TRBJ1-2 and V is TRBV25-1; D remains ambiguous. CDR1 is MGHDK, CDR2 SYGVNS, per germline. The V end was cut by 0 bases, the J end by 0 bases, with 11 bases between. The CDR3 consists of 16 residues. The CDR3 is CASSEYTSGSNYGYTF. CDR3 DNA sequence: TGTGCCAGCAGTGAATATACATCGGGGTCTAACTATGGCTACACCTTC.

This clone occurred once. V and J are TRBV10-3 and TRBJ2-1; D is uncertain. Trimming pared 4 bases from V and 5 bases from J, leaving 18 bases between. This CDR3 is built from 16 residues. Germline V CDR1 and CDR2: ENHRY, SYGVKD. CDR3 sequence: CAISVKAHPFNNEQFF. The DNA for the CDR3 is TGTGCCATCAGTGTGAAGGCACACCCTTTTAACAATGAGCAGTTCTTC.

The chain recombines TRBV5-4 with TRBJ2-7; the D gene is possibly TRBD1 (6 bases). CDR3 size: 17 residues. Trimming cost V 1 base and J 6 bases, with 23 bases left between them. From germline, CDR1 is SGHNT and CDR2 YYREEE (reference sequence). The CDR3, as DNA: TGTGCCAGCAGCTTGTTAGTCGTGTCAGGGGATTCGGGCGAGCAGTACTTC. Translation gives CASSLLVVSGDSGEQYF.

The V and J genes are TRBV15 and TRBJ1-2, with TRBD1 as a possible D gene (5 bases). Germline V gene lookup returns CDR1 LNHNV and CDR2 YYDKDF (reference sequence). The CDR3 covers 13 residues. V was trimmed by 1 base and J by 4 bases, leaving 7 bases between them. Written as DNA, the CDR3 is TGTGCCACCAGCAGAGCCAGGGCCTATGGCTACACCTTC. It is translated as CATSRARAYGYTF.

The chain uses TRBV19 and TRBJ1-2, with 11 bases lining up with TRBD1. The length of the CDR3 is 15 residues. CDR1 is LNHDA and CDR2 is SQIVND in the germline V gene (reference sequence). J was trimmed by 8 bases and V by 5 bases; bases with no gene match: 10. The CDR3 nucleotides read TGTGCCAGTAGTGGAAGGACAGGGGGCGCGGGAGGCTACACCTTC. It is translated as CASSGRTGGAGGYTF.

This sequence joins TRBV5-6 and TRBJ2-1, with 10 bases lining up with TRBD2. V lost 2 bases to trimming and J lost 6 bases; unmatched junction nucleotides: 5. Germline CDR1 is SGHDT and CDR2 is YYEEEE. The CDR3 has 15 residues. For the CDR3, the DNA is TGTGCCAGCAGCTTTCGCAGCGGGAGGGCCAATGAGCAGTTCTTC. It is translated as CASSFRSGRANEQFF.

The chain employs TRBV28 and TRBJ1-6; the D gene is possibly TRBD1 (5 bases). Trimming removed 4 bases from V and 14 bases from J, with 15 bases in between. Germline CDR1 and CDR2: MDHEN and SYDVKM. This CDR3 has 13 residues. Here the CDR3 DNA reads TGTGCCAGCAGTTCATCACCTAACAGGTCCCTCCACTTT. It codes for CASSSSPNRSLHF. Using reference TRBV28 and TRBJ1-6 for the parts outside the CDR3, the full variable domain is DVKVTQSSRYLVKRTGEKVFLECVQDMDHENMFWYRQDPGLGLRLIYFSYDVKMKEKGDIPEGYSVSREKKERFSLILESASTNQTSMYLCASSSSPNRSLHFGNGTRLTVT.

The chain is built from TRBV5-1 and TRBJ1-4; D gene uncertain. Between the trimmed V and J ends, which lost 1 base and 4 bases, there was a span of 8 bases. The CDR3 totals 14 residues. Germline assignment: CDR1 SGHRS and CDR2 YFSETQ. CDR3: CASSLRGNNEKLFF. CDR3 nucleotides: TGCGCCAGCAGCTTGCGAGGGAATAATGAAAAACTGTTTTTT. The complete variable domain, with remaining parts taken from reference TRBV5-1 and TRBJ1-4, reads KAGVTQTPRYLIKTRGQQVTLSCSPISGHRSVSWYQQTPGQGLQFLFEYFSETQRNKGNFPGRFSGRQFSNSRSEMNVSTLELGDSALYLCASSLRGNNEKLFFGSGTQLSVL.

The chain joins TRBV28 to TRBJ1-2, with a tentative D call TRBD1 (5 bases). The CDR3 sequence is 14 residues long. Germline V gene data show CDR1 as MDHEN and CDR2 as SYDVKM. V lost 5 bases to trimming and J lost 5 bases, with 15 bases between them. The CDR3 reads CASSLTGTAYGYTF. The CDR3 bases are TGTGCCAGCAGTCTCACGGGGACGGCTTATGGCTACACCTTC.

CDR3 nucleotides: TGTGCCAGCAGATCTACTAGCGGAGCTTACAATGAGCAGTTCTTC. Encoded protein: CASRSTSGAYNEQFF. This chain links TRBV28 with TRBJ2-1; TRBD2 matches at 8 bases. Germline assignment: CDR1 MDHEN and CDR2 SYDVKM. V trimming: 6 bases; J trimming: 4 bases; junction bases outside the gene matches: 8. This CDR3 is built from 15 residues.

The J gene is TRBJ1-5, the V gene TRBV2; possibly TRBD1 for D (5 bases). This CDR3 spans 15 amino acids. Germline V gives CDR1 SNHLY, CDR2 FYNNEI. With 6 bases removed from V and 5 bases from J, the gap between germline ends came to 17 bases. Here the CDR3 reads CASRWGGEVYQPQHF. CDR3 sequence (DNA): TGTGCCAGCAGGTGGGGAGGGGAGGTCTATCAGCCCCAGCATTTT.

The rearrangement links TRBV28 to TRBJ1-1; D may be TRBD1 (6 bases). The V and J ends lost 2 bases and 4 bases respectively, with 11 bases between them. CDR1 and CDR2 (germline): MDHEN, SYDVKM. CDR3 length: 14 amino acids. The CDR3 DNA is TGTGCCAGCAGTTTACCTAAAGGGGGCACTGAAGCTTTCTTT. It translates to CASSLPKGGTEAFF.

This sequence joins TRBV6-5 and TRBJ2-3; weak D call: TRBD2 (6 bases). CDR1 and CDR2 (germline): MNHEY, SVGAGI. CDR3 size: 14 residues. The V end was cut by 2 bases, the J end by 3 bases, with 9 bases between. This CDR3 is CASSYRGITDTQYF. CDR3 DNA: TGTGCCAGCAGTTACCGGGGGATAACAGATACGCAGTATTTT.

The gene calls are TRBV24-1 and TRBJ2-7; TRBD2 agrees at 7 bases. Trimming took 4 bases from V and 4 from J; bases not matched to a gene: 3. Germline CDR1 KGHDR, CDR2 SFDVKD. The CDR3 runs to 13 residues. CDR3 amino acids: CATSEAGKYEQYF. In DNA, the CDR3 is TGTGCCACCAGTGAAGCGGGAAAGTACGAGCAGTACTTC.

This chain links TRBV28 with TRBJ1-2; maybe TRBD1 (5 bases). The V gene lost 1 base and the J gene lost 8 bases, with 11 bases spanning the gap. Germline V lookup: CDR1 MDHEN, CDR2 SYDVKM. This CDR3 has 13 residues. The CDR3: CASSLSPGLGYTF. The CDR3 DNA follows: TGTGCCAGCAGTTTATCCCCGGGACTCGGCTACACCTTC.

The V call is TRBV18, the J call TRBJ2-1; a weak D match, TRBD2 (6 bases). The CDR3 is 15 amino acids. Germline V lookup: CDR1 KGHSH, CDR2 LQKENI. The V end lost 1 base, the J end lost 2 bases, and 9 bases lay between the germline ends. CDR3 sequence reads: CASSPLGGPYNEQFF. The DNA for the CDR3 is TGTGCCAGCTCACCACTGGGGGGTCCCTACAATGAGCAGTTCTTC.

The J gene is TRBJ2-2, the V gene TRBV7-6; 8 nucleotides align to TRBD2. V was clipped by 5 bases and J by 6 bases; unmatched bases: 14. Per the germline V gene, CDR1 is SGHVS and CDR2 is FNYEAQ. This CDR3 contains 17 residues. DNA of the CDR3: TGTGCCAGCAGCCGTGCTTGGGGACTAGAGGTACCCGGGGAGCTGTTTTTT. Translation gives CASSRAWGLEVPGELFF.

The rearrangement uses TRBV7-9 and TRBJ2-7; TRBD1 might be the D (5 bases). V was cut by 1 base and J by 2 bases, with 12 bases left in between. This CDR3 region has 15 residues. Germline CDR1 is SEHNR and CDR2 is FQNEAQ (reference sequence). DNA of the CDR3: TGTGCCAGCAGCTTAGGCCACGCAGGGCCCTACGAGCAGTACTTC. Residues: CASSLGHAGPYEQYF.

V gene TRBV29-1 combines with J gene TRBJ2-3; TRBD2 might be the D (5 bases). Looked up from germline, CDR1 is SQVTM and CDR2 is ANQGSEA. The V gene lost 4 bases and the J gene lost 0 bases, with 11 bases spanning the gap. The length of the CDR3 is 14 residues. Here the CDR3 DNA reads TGCAGCGTTGCCCCCGGGATTAGCACAGATACGCAGTATTTT. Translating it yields CSVAPGISTDTQYF.

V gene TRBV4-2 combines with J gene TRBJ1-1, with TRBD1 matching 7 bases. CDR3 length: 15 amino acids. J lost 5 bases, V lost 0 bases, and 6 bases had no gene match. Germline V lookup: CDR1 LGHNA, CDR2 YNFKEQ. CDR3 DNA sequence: TGTGCCAGCAGCCAAGATGTATCAGGGGGGACTGAAGCTTTCTTT. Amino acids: CASSQDVSGGTEAFF.